The 30 T cell receptor beta chains listed next were all sequenced from one sample in a study of blood T cell repertoires in COVID-19. The method was immunoSEQ multiplex PCR; TCRdb's version includes in-frame clones alone and lacks a portion of them. The sample shows 70,000 or so clones, more than 75% of them seen only once. Specimen: peripheral blood. The receptors shown here come from a woman aged 18-30 years with acute or convalescent COVID-19.

J is TRBJ2-2 and V is TRBV19; D is perhaps TRBD2 (5 bases). The CDR3 is 17 residues long. V dropped 0 bases and J dropped 9 bases, with 20 bases sitting between them. Germline V gene lookup returns CDR1 LNHDA and CDR2 SQIVND (reference sequence). CDR3 in amino acids: CASSIDAGIGNERELFF. The CDR3 nucleotides are TGTGCCAGTAGTATAGACGCCGGCATCGGGAACGAAAGGGAGCTGTTTTTT.

The rearrangement uses TRBV27 and TRBJ2-3; 8 bases align to TRBD2. Germline CDR1 and CDR2: MNHEY and SMNVEV (reference sequence). The CDR3 sequence is 20 residues long. V lost 1 base to trimming and J lost 2 bases; unmatched junction nucleotides: 17. CDR3 bases: TGTGCCAGCAGTTTATACCCCCCCCACTCACTAGCGGACATCACAGATACGCAGTATTTT. Amino acid sequence: CASSLYPPHSLADITDTQYF.

V and J are TRBV7-9 and TRBJ1-2, with D unclear. V was clipped by 5 bases and J by 4 bases, with 29 bases between them. The germline CDR1 and CDR2 sequences are SEHNR and FQNEAQ (reference sequence). The CDR3 totals 19 residues. The CDR3 DNA reads TGTGCCAGCAGCGATCAAGGCCCTGGTTACGTCGAGAACAGCTATGGCTACACCTTC. Translating gives CASSDQGPGYVENSYGYTF.

This chain uses TRBV5-1 with TRBJ2-1, with TRBD1 matching over 9 bases. This CDR3 has 15 residues. The germline V gene encodes CDR1 SGHRS and CDR2 YFSETQ. V shed 0 bases, J shed 15 bases, and the junction held 13 bases outside the gene matches. DNA of the CDR3: TGCGCCAGCAGCTTGGGGCAAACAGGGGGCGCGGATCGGTTCTTC. It is translated as CASSLGQTGGADRFF.

This chain joins TRBV6-6 and TRBJ1-1, with TRBD1 identical over 7 bases. The CDR3 length is 13 residues. With V trimmed by 6 bases and J by 4 bases, 5 bases remained unmatched. CDR1 is MNHNY and CDR2 is SVGAGI in the germline V gene (reference sequence). The CDR3 protein is CASRRQGVTEAFF. CDR3 sequence (DNA): TGTGCCAGCAGGAGGCAGGGGGTCACTGAAGCTTTCTTT.

This chain links TRBV18 with TRBJ2-1, with 8 bases matching TRBD2. Looked up from germline, CDR1 is KGHSH and CDR2 is LQKENI. The CDR3 length is 17 residues. J gave up 9 bases and V 3 bases, and 16 bases lay outside the gene matches. CDR3 sequence reads: CASSPGLVFGAPREQFF. The CDR3 DNA sequence: TGTGCCAGCTCACCGGGACTAGTCTTTGGGGCCCCGCGTGAGCAGTTCTTC.

This clone was seen once. This chain links TRBV28 with TRBJ2-1, with D tentatively TRBD1 (7 bases). Germline assignment: CDR1 MDHEN and CDR2 SYDVKM. The CDR3 is 15 residues long. V was clipped by 4 bases and J by 4 bases, with 14 bases between them. CDR3 sequence (DNA): TGTGCCAGCAGTTGCGGGACAGAGAGTTACAATGAGCAGTTCTTC. Protein: CASSCGTESYNEQFF.

The chain combines TRBV27 with TRBJ2-5, with 8 bases lining up with TRBD2. CDR3 length equals 15 residues. The J segment lost 5 bases and the V segment lost 6 bases, leaving 11 bases of the junction unmatched. Germline lookup yields CDR1 MNHEY and CDR2 SMNVEV (reference sequence). The CDR3 spells CASRSRGGPGETQYF. The CDR3 DNA is TGTGCCAGCAGGTCCCGCGGGGGGCCCGGGGAGACCCAGTACTTC.

The V gene is TRBV2, the J gene TRBJ1-2, with a possible D match to TRBD1 (6 bases). Germline-derived CDR1 and CDR2 are SNHLY and FYNNEI. The V and J ends lost 0 bases and 8 bases respectively, with 13 bases between them. The CDR3 covers 14 residues. For the CDR3, the DNA is TGTGCCAGCAGTGAAGCGCTTCAGGGGCAGGGCTACACCTTC. Translated, it gives CASSEALQGQGYTF.

This chain connects TRBV2 to TRBJ2-1; the D gene is possibly TRBD1 (6 bases). Germline V gene lookup returns CDR1 SNHLY and CDR2 FYNNEI. V was trimmed by 9 bases and J by 0 bases, leaving 12 bases between them. The CDR3 consists of 14 residues. CDR3 bases: TGTGCCAGAGGGGGAGAAAGCTCCTACAATGAGCAGTTCTTC. Encoded protein: CARGGESSYNEQFF.

J is TRBJ1-5 and V is TRBV2; 8 bases match TRBD1. Germline V gene lookup returns CDR1 SNHLY and CDR2 FYNNEI. The CDR3 spans 16 residues. The V and J ends lost 3 bases and 7 bases, in that order; junction bases with no gene match: 11. The CDR3 is CASSDNQGARGQPQHF. In nucleotides, the CDR3 is TGTGCCAGCAGTGACAATCAGGGGGCGAGGGGACAGCCCCAGCATTTT.

V gene TRBV19 combines with J gene TRBJ2-5; D might be TRBD1 (6 bases). V lost 6 bases, J lost 4 bases, and 21 bases lay in between. The germline gives CDR1 LNHDA, CDR2 SQIVND (reference sequence). The CDR3 covers 16 residues. The CDR3 sequence: CASSAGGRGWGETQYF. DNA of the CDR3: TGTGCCAGTAGCGCTGGGGGTAGGGGGTGGGGAGAGACCCAGTACTTC. Based on the CDR3 plus reference TRBV19 and TRBJ2-5, the full variable domain is DGGITQSPKYLFRKEGQNVTLSCEQNLNHDAMYWYRQDPGQGLRLIYYSQIVNDFQKGDIAEGYSVSREKKESFPLTVTSAQKNPTAFYLCASSAGGRGWGETQYFGPGTRLLVL.

The chain couples TRBV13 to TRBJ2-2, with 11 positions matching TRBD2. The V segment lost 0 bases and the J segment 4 bases; nucleotides outside the gene matches: 7. The CDR3 runs 18 residues. Germline V lookup: CDR1 PRHDT, CDR2 FYEKMQ (reference sequence). The CDR3 loop reads CASSLGLLAGETTGELFF. The CDR3 DNA follows: TGTGCCAGCAGCTTAGGCCTACTAGCGGGGGAGACCACCGGGGAGCTGTTTTTT.

The V and J genes are TRBV6-5 and TRBJ2-5; 9 bases match TRBD1. Germline V gene sequence: CDR1 MNHEY, CDR2 SVGAGI. The CDR3 sequence is 15 residues long. The ends lost 6 bases at V and 4 bases at J; junction bases unmatched: 9. CDR3 loop: CASSSGQGFVETQYF. The CDR3 DNA reads as TGTGCCAGCAGCTCAGGACAGGGGTTTGTAGAGACCCAGTACTTC.

CDR3 sequence (DNA): TGTGCCACCAGCAGAGAAGCAGGGAAAGATGAAAAACTGTTTTTT. Encoded protein: CATSREAGKDEKLFF. The V call is TRBV15, the J call TRBJ1-4; D is possibly TRBD1 (5 bases). Trimming pared 0 bases from V and 6 bases from J, leaving 11 bases between. Germline V gives CDR1 LNHNV, CDR2 YYDKDF (reference sequence). The CDR3 spans 15 residues.

Comment on this clone: The sample has other DNA sequences that encode this CDR3 too. The CDR3 sequence is CASSPRAQETQYF. DNA of the CDR3: TGTGCCAGCTCACCACGGGCACAAGAGACCCAGTACTTC. The J gene is TRBJ2-5, the V gene TRBV18, with D uncertain. The CDR3 contains 13 residues. CDR1 and CDR2 (germline): KGHSH, LQKENI. V gave up 1 base and J gave up 2 bases, with 5 bases separating them.

The chain uses TRBV5-8 and TRBJ1-1; D is unclear. Between the trimmed V and J ends, which lost 7 bases and 10 bases, there was a span of 26 bases. Germline CDR1 SGHTS, CDR2 YDEGEE. The CDR3 is 15 amino acids. For the CDR3, the DNA is TGTGCCAGCGTAGTTTCGGCTAATAGGAAGCGGGGAGCTTTCTTT. Amino acids: CASVVSANRKRGAFF.

The chain is built from TRBV10-1 and TRBJ2-7; 9 bases map to TRBD2. Germline loops: CDR1 WNHNN, CDR2 SYGVQD (reference sequence). The V and J ends lost 3 bases and 3 bases, in that order; junction bases with no gene match: 9. There are 16 residues in the CDR3. CDR3 in DNA: TGCGCCAGCAGTGAAGAGCGGGAGGTGGATTACTACGAGCAGTACTTC. It codes for CASSEEREVDYYEQYF.

The rearrangement joins TRBV5-6 to TRBJ2-2, with 9 bases fitting TRBD1. Germline V gene lookup returns CDR1 SGHDT and CDR2 YYEEEE. CDR3 length: 16 amino acids. With V trimmed by 3 bases and J by 4 bases, 7 bases remained unmatched. CDR3 DNA: TGTGCCAGCAGCTGGGGGACAGGGTACGGCACCGGGGAGCTGTTTTTT. As protein: CASSWGTGYGTGELFF.

The chain combines TRBV4-3 with TRBJ1-4, with 7 positions matching TRBD1. From germline, CDR1 is LGHNA and CDR2 YSLEER. V trimming: 1 base; J trimming: 3 bases; junction bases outside the gene matches: 8. This CDR3 is built from 17 residues. The CDR3 DNA reads as TGCGCCAGCAGCCAAGCCAGGGGGTCCAGGTCTAATGAAAAACTGTTTTTT. Its translation: CASSQARGSRSNEKLFF.

The chain has TRBV7-2 and TRBJ2-4; TRBD2 matches at 10 bases. The CDR3 runs to 13 residues. V lost 6 bases, J lost 11 bases, and 7 bases stayed unmatched. Germline loops: CDR1 SGHTA, CDR2 FQGNSA. The CDR3 sequence: CASSPSGSPLQYF. The CDR3, as DNA: TGTGCCAGCAGTCCTAGCGGGAGCCCGCTTCAGTACTTC.

In this sample, this clone turned up once. V usage is TRBV6-5 and J usage is TRBJ2-5, with a possible D match to TRBD1 (5 bases). The CDR3 consists of 13 residues. Per germline, CDR1 MNHEY and CDR2 SVGAGI. Trimming removed 2 bases at V and 3 bases at J, with 7 bases between. CDR3 DNA sequence: TGTGCCAGCAGTTACATCAGGGAAGAGACCCAGTACTTC. It encodes CASSYIREETQYF.

This clone was picked up a small number of times. The CDR3 region is CAWTRTGRYTEAFF. In DNA form, the CDR3 reads TGTGCCTGGACGAGGACAGGGAGGTACACTGAAGCTTTCTTT. The rearrangement joins TRBV30 to TRBJ1-1; 8 bases line up with TRBD1. CDR3 length: 14 residues. Germline CDR1 and CDR2: GTSNPN and SVGIG (reference sequence). The V and J ends lost 4 bases and 3 bases, in that order; junction bases with no gene match: 7. Based on the CDR3 plus reference TRBV30 and TRBJ1-1, the full variable domain is SQTIHQWPATLVQPVGSPLSLECTVEGTSNPNLYWYRQAAGRGLQLLFYSVGIGQISSEVPQNLSASRPQDRQFILSSKKLLLSDSGFYLCAWTRTGRYTEAFFGQGTRLTVV.

This clone has only a few counts. This chain connects TRBV29-1 to TRBJ2-5; 14 positions agree with TRBD2. This CDR3 comprises 14 residues. The germline V gene has CDR1 SQVTM and CDR2 ANQGSEA. The ends lost 4 bases at V and 2 bases at J; junction bases unmatched: 0. Here the CDR3 reads CSVGLAGGQETQYF. The CDR3 DNA reads TGCAGCGTTGGACTAGCGGGGGGGCAAGAGACCCAGTACTTC.

The V gene is TRBV6-5, the J gene TRBJ2-5; 7 bases align to TRBD2. The CDR3 length is 15 residues. J gave up 5 bases and V 5 bases, and 11 bases lay outside the gene matches. Germline CDR1 MNHEY, CDR2 SVGAGI. The DNA for the CDR3 is TGTGCCAGCAGTACCGAGGGAGGGGAATGGGAGACCCAGTACTTC. Encoded protein: CASSTEGGEWETQYF.

The CDR3 DNA reads as TGTGCCAGCAGTAGACGACAGGTTGATTCACCCCTCCACTTT. Amino acid sequence: CASSRRQVDSPLHF. V gene TRBV27 combines with J gene TRBJ1-6; D possibly corresponds to TRBD1 (6 bases). V was clipped by 5 bases and J by 8 bases, with 13 bases between them. This CDR3 is 14 amino acids long. The V gene's germline CDR1 is MNHEY and CDR2 SMNVEV (reference sequence).

This clone was seen a single time. V and J are TRBV5-6 and TRBJ1-1; D remains unclear. CDR1 is SGHDT, CDR2 YYEEEE, per germline. V was trimmed by 4 bases and J by 4 bases, leaving 11 bases between them. The CDR3 totals 13 residues. In DNA, the CDR3 is TGTGCCAGCAGCCGACGCGGAATCACTGAAGCTTTCTTT. Protein sequence: CASSRRGITEAFF.

V gene TRBV7-2 combines with J gene TRBJ2-7; D is possibly TRBD1 (5 bases). Trimming left V 1 base short and J 0 bases short, with 7 bases between. This CDR3 has 14 residues. Germline values: CDR1 SGHTA, CDR2 FQGNSA. In DNA form, the CDR3 reads TGTGCCAGCAGCTTAGGACAGCTCTCCTACGAGCAGTACTTC. It encodes CASSLGQLSYEQYF.

The CDR3 spells CASSFLRHEQFF. In nucleotides, the CDR3 is TGTGCCAGCAGCTTTCTTCGACACGAGCAGTTCTTC. J is TRBJ2-1 and V is TRBV5-6, with no clear D. Germline CDR1 is SGHDT and CDR2 is YYEEEE. V lost 2 bases and J 10 bases, leaving 10 bases between the germline ends. The CDR3 covers 12 residues. Combining the CDR3 with reference TRBV5-6 and TRBJ2-1 gives the whole variable domain DAGVTQSPTHLIKTRGQQVTLRCSPKSGHDTVSWYQQALGQGPQFIFQYYEEEERQRGNFPDRFSGHQFPNYSSELNVNALLLGDSALYLCASSFLRHEQFFGPGTRLTVL.

The chain joins TRBV20-1 to TRBJ1-1; D not resolved. Trimming took off 4 bases at V and 0 bases at J, with 3 bases between the two ends. In germline, CDR1 is DFQATT, CDR2 SNEGSKA (reference sequence). This CDR3 has 11 amino acids. The CDR3 here is CSATVNTEAFF. The CDR3 DNA is TGCAGTGCTACAGTGAACACTGAAGCTTTCTTT.